One and the same sample provided the 19 T cell receptor beta chains below, sequenced in a study of blood T cell repertoires in COVID-19. Clones were sequenced by immunoSEQ multiplex PCR, and TCRdb holds only the in-frame ones, with some missing. In the table there are around 300,000 clones, roughly 90% of which are singletons. What was sequenced was PBMCs or T cells enriched from blood (not recorded which). The receptors come from a woman aged 50 to 60 who had recovered from COVID-19.

The chain has TRBV10-3 and TRBJ1-1, with 8 bases matching TRBD1. The CDR3 totals 14 residues. Germline CDR1 is ENHRY and CDR2 is SYGVKD. V lost 5 bases to trimming and J lost 3 bases; unmatched junction nucleotides: 5. The CDR3 DNA follows: TGTGCCATCAGTCCAGGGACAGGTGACACTGAAGCTTTCTTT. Amino acid sequence: CAISPGTGDTEAFF.

This rearrangement joins TRBV5-1 to TRBJ2-1, with TRBD2 as a possible D gene (6 bases). V shed 0 bases and J shed 8 bases, with 12 bases lying between them. The CDR3 runs 14 residues. Germline V gives CDR1 SGHRS, CDR2 YFSETQ. DNA for the CDR3: TGCGCCAGCAGCTTGGGGGACTTACGCGATGAGCAGTTCTTC. It translates to CASSLGDLRDEQFF.

V and J are TRBV7-9 and TRBJ2-7, with 11 nucleotides matching TRBD2. Germline values: CDR1 SEHNR, CDR2 FQNEAQ (reference sequence). V trimming: 3 bases; J trimming: 3 bases; junction bases outside the gene matches: 4. The CDR3 sequence is 15 residues long. CDR3 sequence: CASSLTSGADYEQYF. The CDR3 bases are TGTGCCAGCAGCTTGACTAGCGGGGCCGACTACGAGCAGTACTTC.

The genes are TRBV30 and TRBJ2-1; tentative D call: TRBD1 (6 bases). The CDR3 runs to 16 residues. Trimming left V 0 bases short and J 2 bases short, with 14 bases between. Germline V gene sequence: CDR1 GTSNPN, CDR2 SVGIG (reference sequence). The CDR3: CAWSVRNRVTYNEQFF. DNA for the CDR3: TGTGCCTGGAGTGTACGCAACAGGGTGACCTACAATGAGCAGTTCTTC.

J is TRBJ2-7 and V is TRBV4-3; 13 bases align to TRBD2. V lost 4 bases, J lost 3 bases, and 3 bases stayed unmatched. The CDR3 runs 15 residues. Germline V gives CDR1 LGHNA, CDR2 YSLEER. As DNA, the CDR3 is TGCGCCAGCAGCCGATGGACTAGCGGGAGCTACGAGCAGTACTTC. It codes for CASSRWTSGSYEQYF.

The chain carries TRBV6-5 and TRBJ1-2, with D tentatively TRBD1 (6 bases). V was trimmed by 6 bases and J by 5 bases, leaving 13 bases between them. The CDR3 extends over 13 amino acids. Per germline, CDR1 MNHEY and CDR2 SVGAGI. CDR3 DNA: TGTGCCAGCAGCGCGGACAGTGAATATGGCTACACCTTC. Its protein product is CASSADSEYGYTF.

The chain couples TRBV29-1 to TRBJ2-1; TRBD2 aligns across 8 bases. Germline V gene lookup returns CDR1 SQVTM and CDR2 ANQGSEA. Trimming took 1 base from V and 7 from J; bases not matched to a gene: 15. The CDR3 is made up of 17 amino acids. The CDR3 DNA follows: TGCAGCGTTGAAGGGACCCCAGCGGGAGTATTAAGAAATGAGCAGTTCTTC. Its protein product is CSVEGTPAGVLRNEQFF.

V and J are TRBV30 and TRBJ1-3; D unresolved. The germline CDR1 and CDR2 sequences are GTSNPN and SVGIG (reference sequence). Trimming stripped 3 bases from V and 0 bases from J, with 9 bases between. This CDR3 comprises 14 residues. The CDR3 DNA reads as TGTGCCTGGAGCCCGACAAGCTCTGGAAACACCATATATTTT. This codes for CAWSPTSSGNTIYF. The full variable domain, its missing parts supplied by reference TRBV30 and TRBJ1-3, is SQTIHQWPATLVQPVGSPLSLECTVEGTSNPNLYWYRQAAGRGLQLLFYSVGIGQISSEVPQNLSASRPQDRQFILSSKKLLLSDSGFYLCAWSPTSSGNTIYFGEGSWLTVV.

The V call is TRBV24-1, the J call TRBJ2-1, with 7 bases identical to TRBD2. The CDR3 covers 16 residues. CDR1 is KGHDR and CDR2 is SFDVKD in the germline V gene. V lost 1 base and J lost 6; bases outside the gene matches: 8. The DNA for the CDR3 is TGTGCCACCAGTGATTTTCCGGGGGGAGCAGGCAATGAGCAGTTCTTC. It codes for CATSDFPGGAGNEQFF.

The V call is TRBV15, the J call TRBJ1-2; D is possibly TRBD1 (5 bases). The germline V and J ends were trimmed by 3 bases and 4 bases, with 18 bases remaining between them. Germline values: CDR1 LNHNV, CDR2 YYDKDF (reference sequence). The CDR3 covers 16 residues. This CDR3 is CATSREGTRRGYGYTF. CDR3 nucleotide sequence: TGTGCCACCAGCAGGGAAGGGACGCGGCGGGGCTATGGCTACACCTTC.

This chain connects TRBV9 to TRBJ2-7; TRBD2 matches 8 bases. The length of the CDR3 is 15 residues. The germline V gene encodes CDR1 SGDLS and CDR2 YYNGEE. V dropped 0 bases and J dropped 3; count of bases not matched to a gene: 5. This chain's CDR3 is CASSVDTSGYYEQYF. As DNA, the CDR3 is TGTGCCAGCAGCGTAGACACTAGCGGTTACTACGAGCAGTACTTC. Based on the CDR3 plus reference TRBV9 and TRBJ2-7, the full variable domain is DSGVTQTPKHLITATGQRVTLRCSPRSGDLSVYWYQQSLDQGLQFLIQYYNGEERAKGNILERFSAQQFPDLHSELNLSSLELGDSALYFCASSVDTSGYYEQYFGPGTRLTVT.

This chain links TRBV27 with TRBJ2-7, with 9 bases that match TRBD2. The germline gives CDR1 MNHEY, CDR2 SMNVEV (reference sequence). The CDR3 runs to 15 residues. Trimming cost V 3 bases and J 2 bases; bases outside gene matches: 5. The CDR3 nucleotides read TGTGCCAGCAGTTTCTTCGGCGGGAGGGCCTACGAGCAGTACTTC. Translated, it gives CASSFFGGRAYEQYF.

A single count supports this clone. DNA for the CDR3: TGTGCCAGCAGCCTAGCGGGACCTAGCACAGATACGCAGTATTTT. It yields the protein CASSLAGPSTDTQYF. The chain recombines TRBV3-1 (or the pseudogene TRBV3-2) with TRBJ2-3, with TRBD2 matching over 8 bases. The V and J ends lost 4 bases and 0 bases, in that order; junction bases with no gene match: 3. This CDR3 contains 15 residues. Germline values: CDR1 LGHDT, CDR2 YNNKEL (reference sequence).

This chain links TRBV15 with TRBJ2-1; 14 bases are shared with TRBD2. Germline values: CDR1 LNHNV, CDR2 YYDKDF (reference sequence). The CDR3 covers 20 residues. Unmatched junction bases numbered 19, after V lost 3 bases and J lost 9 bases. The CDR3 spells CATSSDLGTSGSGYGGEQFF. The CDR3 DNA reads TGTGCCACCAGCAGTGACCTCGGGACTAGCGGGAGCGGTTACGGGGGTGAGCAGTTCTTC.

The chain couples TRBV6-5 to TRBJ1-2; maybe TRBD1 (5 bases). Trimming cost V 6 bases and J 6 bases, with 17 bases left between them. Germline assignment: CDR1 MNHEY and CDR2 SVGAGI. The CDR3 has 14 residues. The CDR3 bases are TGTGCCAGCAGGGCGGCGGGGCGGAGTGATGGCTACACCTTC. This encodes CASRAAGRSDGYTF.

V is TRBV5-5 and J is TRBJ2-3; D gene ambiguous. Germline CDR1 is SGHKS and CDR2 is YYEKEE (reference sequence). The length of the CDR3 is 15 residues. Trimming shortened V by 4 bases and J by 0 bases, and 12 bases separated the two germline ends. CDR3 region: CASSPLFGSTDTQYF. DNA of the CDR3: TGTGCCAGCAGCCCACTTTTCGGGAGCACAGATACGCAGTATTTT.

This chain connects TRBV18 to TRBJ2-7; D is undetermined. V was shortened by 0 bases and J by 1 base, with 7 bases between the two germline ends. The germline V gene encodes CDR1 KGHSH and CDR2 LQKENI. The CDR3 runs to 14 residues. CDR3 residues: CASSPPQASYEQYF. The CDR3 coding sequence is TGTGCCAGCTCACCACCGCAGGCTTCCTACGAGCAGTACTTC.

The V and J genes are TRBV29-1 and TRBJ1-6; 7 nucleotides match TRBD1. CDR3 length: 15 amino acids. The J segment lost 6 bases and the V segment lost 5 bases, leaving 10 bases of the junction unmatched. Germline CDR1 reads SQVTM; CDR2 reads ANQGSEA. In nucleotides, the CDR3 is TGCAGCGTTCGACAGGGAACGGGACCTAATTCACCCCTCCACTTT. It translates to CSVRQGTGPNSPLHF.

The J gene is TRBJ1-5, the V gene TRBV2; no clear D gene. There are 16 residues in the CDR3. The germline V gene encodes CDR1 SNHLY and CDR2 FYNNEI. Trimming cost V 3 bases and J 6 bases, with 18 bases left between them. The CDR3 spells CASSEPWREKGQPQHF. CDR3 in DNA: TGTGCCAGCAGTGAGCCTTGGAGGGAGAAGGGTCAGCCCCAGCATTTT. The entire variable domain, with the rest obtained from reference TRBV2 and TRBJ1-5, is as follows: EPEVTQTPSHQVTQMGQEVILRCVPISNHLYFYWYRQILGQKVEFLVSFYNNEISEKSEIFDDQFSVERPDGSNFTLKIRSTKLEDSAMYFCASSEPWREKGQPQHFGDGTRLSIL.